This TCR beta chain was obtained from a study of identical twins. The authors used template switching to add a universal primer site and gave cDNA unique molecular identifiers. TCRdb used MiXCR to reprocess the 5' RACE reads, holding one entry per CDR3 protein. The sample holds around 670,000 distinct CDR3 sequences; roughly 6.2% are singletons and the top ten take roughly 2%. Germline CDR1 is SEHNR and CDR2 is FQNEAQ (reference sequence). With V trimmed by 3 bases and J by 10 bases, 2 bases remained unmatched. CDR3 length equals 12 residues. Study conclusions and caveats: There were fewer insertions in abundant cord blood beta clonotypes, but memory repertoires showed no such pattern. Models predicted too little out-of-frame TCR alpha sharing in monozygotic twins. Cross-sectional statistics underpinned the conclusions; the same donors were not followed.

This clonotype was counted between two and nine times. Its cognate antigen is unknown. The TCR sequence derives from a man aged 18 to 35 in good health. The sequenced material came from naive T cells sorted from blood. V is TRBV7-9 and J is TRBJ2-1, with 8 bases matching TRBD2. The CDR3 spells CASSFAGGEQFF. The CDR3 coding sequence is TGTGCCAGCAGCTTTGCGGGGGGAGAGCAGTTCTTC. Complete variable domain (other parts from reference TRBV7-9 and TRBJ2-1): DTGVSQNPRHKITKRGQNVTFRCDPISEHNRLYWYRQTLGQGPEFLTYFQNEAQLEKSRLLSDRFSAERPKGSFSTLEIQRTEQGDSAMYLCASSFAGGEQFFGPGTRLTVL.